This T cell receptor (beta chain) was profiled in a study of T cells in Graves' hyperthyroidism and ophthalmopathy. Study observations and caveats: Clonotypes that were expanded in thyroid above 0.001 mostly appeared in blood too.

This CDR3 is 15 amino acids long. Germline-derived CDR1 and CDR2 are DFQATT and SNEGSKA (reference sequence). Trimming took 3 bases from V and 6 from J; bases not matched to a gene: 7. RNA transcripts provided the source from which TCR beta CDR3 regions were amplified. HTBI primers were used for first-round RT-PCR of the TCR CDR3. From the multiplex PCR reads, TCRdb called clonotypes with MiXCR, one entry per CDR3 protein. The repertoire holds about 46,000 distinct CDR3 sequences, 45% to 50% seen once, with roughly 32% in the top ten. In the case of this clonotype: Its antigen is undetermined.

Stability of Graves' hyperthyroidism was defined as absent ophthalmopathy progression within 18 months. Thyroid ultrasound, orbital computed tomography, clinical symptoms, and serum thyroxine and TRAb underpinned diagnoses. The sequencing sample was made of peripheral blood or thyroid tissue (not recorded which). The clonotype was recovered from a woman between 50 and 59 years old with Graves' hyperthyroidism. The gene calls are TRBV20-1 and TRBJ2-7, with 14 bases matching TRBD2. CDR3 in DNA: TGCAGTGCTAGGGGACTAGCGGGAGTTGCGCCCGAGCAGTACTTC. Translating it yields CSARGLAGVAPEQYF.